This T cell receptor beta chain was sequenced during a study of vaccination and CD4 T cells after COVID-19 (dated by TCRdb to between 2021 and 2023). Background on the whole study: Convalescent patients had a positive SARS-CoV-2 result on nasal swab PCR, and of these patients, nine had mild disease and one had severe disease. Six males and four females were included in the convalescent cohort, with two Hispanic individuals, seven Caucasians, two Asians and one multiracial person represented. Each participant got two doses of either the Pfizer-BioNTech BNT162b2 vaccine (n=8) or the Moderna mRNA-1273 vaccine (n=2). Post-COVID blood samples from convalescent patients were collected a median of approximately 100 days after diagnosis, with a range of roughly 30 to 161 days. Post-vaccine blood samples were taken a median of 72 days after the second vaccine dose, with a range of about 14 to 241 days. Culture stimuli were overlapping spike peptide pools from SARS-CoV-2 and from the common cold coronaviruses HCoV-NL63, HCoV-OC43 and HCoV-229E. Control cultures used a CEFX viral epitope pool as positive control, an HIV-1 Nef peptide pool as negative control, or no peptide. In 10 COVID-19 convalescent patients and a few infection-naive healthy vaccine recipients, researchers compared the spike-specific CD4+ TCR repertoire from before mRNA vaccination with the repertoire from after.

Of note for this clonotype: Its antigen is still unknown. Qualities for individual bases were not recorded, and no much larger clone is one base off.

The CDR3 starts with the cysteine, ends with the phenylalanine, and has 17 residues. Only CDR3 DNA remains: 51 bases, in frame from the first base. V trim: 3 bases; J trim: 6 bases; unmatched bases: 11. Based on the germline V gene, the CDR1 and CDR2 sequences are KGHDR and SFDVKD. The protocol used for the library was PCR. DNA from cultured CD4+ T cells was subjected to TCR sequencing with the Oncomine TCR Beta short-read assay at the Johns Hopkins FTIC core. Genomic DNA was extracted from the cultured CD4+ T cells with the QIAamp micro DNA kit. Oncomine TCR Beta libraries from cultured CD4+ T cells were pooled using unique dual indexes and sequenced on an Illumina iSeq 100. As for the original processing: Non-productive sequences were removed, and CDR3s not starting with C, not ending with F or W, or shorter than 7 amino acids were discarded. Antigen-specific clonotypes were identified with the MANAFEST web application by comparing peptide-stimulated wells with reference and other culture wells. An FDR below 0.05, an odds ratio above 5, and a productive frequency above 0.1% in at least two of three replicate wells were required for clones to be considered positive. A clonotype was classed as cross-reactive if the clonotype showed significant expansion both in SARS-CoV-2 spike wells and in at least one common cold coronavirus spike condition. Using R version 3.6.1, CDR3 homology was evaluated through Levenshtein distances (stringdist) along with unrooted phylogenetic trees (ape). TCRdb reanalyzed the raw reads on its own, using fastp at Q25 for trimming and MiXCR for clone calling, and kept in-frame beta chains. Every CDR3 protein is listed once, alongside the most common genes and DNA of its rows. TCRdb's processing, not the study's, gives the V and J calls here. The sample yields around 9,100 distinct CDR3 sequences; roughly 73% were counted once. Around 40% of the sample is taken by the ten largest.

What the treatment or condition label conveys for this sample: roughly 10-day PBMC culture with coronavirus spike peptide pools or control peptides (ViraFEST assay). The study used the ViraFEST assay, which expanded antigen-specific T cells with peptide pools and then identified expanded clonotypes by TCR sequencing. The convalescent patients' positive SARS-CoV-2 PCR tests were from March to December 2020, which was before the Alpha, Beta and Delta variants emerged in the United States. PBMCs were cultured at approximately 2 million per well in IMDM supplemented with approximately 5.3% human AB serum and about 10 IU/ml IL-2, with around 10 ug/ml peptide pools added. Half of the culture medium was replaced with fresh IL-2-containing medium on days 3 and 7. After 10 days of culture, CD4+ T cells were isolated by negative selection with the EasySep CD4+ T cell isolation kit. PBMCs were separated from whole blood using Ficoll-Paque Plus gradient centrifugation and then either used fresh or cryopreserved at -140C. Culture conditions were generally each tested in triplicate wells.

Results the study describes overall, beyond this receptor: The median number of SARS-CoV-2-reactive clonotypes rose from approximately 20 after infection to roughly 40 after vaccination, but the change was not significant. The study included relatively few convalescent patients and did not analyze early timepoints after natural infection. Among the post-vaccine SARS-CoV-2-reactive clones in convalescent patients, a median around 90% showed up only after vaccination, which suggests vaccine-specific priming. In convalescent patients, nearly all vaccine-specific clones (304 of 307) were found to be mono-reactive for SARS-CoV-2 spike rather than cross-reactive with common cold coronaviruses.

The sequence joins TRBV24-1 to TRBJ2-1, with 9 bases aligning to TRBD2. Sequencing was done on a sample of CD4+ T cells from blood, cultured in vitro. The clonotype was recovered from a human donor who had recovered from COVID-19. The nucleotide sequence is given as TGTGCCACCAGTGATCCCAGAGGGGCGGGGGGGCTCAATGAGCAGTTCTTC. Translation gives CATSDPRGAGGLNEQFF.